This TCR beta chain was captured by sequencing in a study of read filtering for tumor transcriptome and immune sequencing. The wider study: Revised staging placed roughly eight patients in R-ISS I, about 16 in II, 6 or 7 in III. Study-level results: This fraction held mixed bone marrow immune cells after CD138-negative sorting.

Molecular barcoded adaptors covering alpha/delta and beta/gamma chains were used on approximately 400 ng RNA. Using its own MiXCR run on the reads, TCRdb lists one record per CDR3 protein. This table has more than 20,000 distinct CDR3 sequences, 20% to 25% appearing once. The germline gives CDR1 SEHNR, CDR2 FQNEAQ (reference sequence). The CDR3 runs to 12 residues. Trimming removed 5 bases from V and 11 bases from J; junction bases left unmatched: 6. This clonotype occurred many times. Its target is not known. Sampling of bone marrow took place during active disease in every patient. The sequence derives from a donor at least 40 years old with multiple myeloma. This rearrangement joins TRBV7-9 to TRBJ1-1; the match to TRBD1 covers 9 bases. Source material: a population of CD138-negative cells sorted from bone marrow. The CDR3 protein is CASSATGGSAFF. CDR3 nucleotide sequence: TGTGCCAGCAGCGCTACAGGGGGCTCGGCTTTCTTT.